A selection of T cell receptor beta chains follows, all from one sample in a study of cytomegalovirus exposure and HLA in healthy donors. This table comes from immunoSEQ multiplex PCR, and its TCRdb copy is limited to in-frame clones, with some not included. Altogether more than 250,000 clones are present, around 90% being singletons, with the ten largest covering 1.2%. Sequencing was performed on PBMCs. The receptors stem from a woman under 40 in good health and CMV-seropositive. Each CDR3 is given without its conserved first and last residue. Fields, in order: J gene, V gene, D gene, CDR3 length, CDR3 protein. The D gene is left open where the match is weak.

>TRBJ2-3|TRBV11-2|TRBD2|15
ASSPRLAGRVGDTQY
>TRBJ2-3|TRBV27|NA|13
ASSPGTWNTDTQY
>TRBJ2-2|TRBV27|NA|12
ASRTGSNTGELF
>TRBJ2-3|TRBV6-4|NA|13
ASSDSLSGPDTQY
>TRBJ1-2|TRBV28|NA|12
ASSFRPAGYGYT
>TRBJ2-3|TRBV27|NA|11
ASSSISTDTQY
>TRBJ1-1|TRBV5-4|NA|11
ASRSDGGTEAF
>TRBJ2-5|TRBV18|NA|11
ASSPGLQETQY
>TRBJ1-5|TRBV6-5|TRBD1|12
ASSRQGGDQPQH
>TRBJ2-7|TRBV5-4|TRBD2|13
ASSLMVAGTYEQY
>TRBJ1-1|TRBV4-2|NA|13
ASSQDPAGRTEAF
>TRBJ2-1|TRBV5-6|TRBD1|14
ASSFTRTGSYNEQF
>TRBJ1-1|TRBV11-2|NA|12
ASSLEGAAGWAF